These 2 T cell receptor beta chains originate from one sample sequenced in a study of cytomegalovirus exposure and HLA in healthy donors. The PCR made use of 60 Vbeta and 13 Jbeta primers. Profiled with immunoSEQ multiplex PCR; TCRdb holds only in-frame clones, not every one. This repertoire shows about 100,000 clones, around 79% found once; its top ten account for 5.8%. Sequencing used PBMCs. The receptors were sampled from a man in his sixties in good health and CMV-seropositive.

This clone appeared once. V is TRBV15 and J is TRBJ2-7; D is ambiguous. V lost 4 bases and J 3 bases, leaving 4 bases between the germline ends. The CDR3 loop spans 11 amino acids. From germline, CDR1 is LNHNV and CDR2 YYDKDF (reference sequence). The DNA of the CDR3 is TGTGCCACCAGCACTCTCTACGAGCAGTACTTC. Translated, it gives CATSTLYEQYF.

In the case of this clone: A read error may produce the germline difference seen at one junction end. The J gene is TRBJ1-5, the V gene TRBV7-9; TRBD1 is a possible D gene (6 bases). Germline V gene sequence: CDR1 SEHNR, CDR2 FQNEAQ (reference sequence). The CDR3 consists of 13 residues. Here the CDR3 reads CSSSLQGDQPQHF. CDR3 in DNA: TGTTCCAGCAGCTTACAGGGTGATCAGCCCCAGCATTTT.